Presented here are 5 T cell receptor beta chains from one specimen sequenced in a study of cytomegalovirus exposure and HLA in healthy donors. PCR amplification relied on 60 Vbeta primers (plus 13 Jbeta primers). Libraries were prepared by immunoSEQ multiplex PCR; TCRdb keeps only in-frame clonotypes and omits some of them. The sample lists some 140,000 clones, around 70% occurring once. The sequenced sample consisted of PBMCs. Receptors were obtained from a man aged 25-45 years in good health and CMV-seronegative.

The chain links TRBV4-1 to TRBJ2-3; 7 bases line up with TRBD2. V shed 0 bases and J 0 bases; nucleotides not matched to a gene: 6. Looked up from germline, CDR1 is MGHRA and CDR2 is YSYEKL. The CDR3 covers 17 residues. CDR3 region: CASSQDRGVISTDTQYF. The DNA of the CDR3 is TGCGCCAGCAGCCAAGATCGGGGGGTAATTAGCACAGATACGCAGTATTTT.

This chain links TRBV4-2 with TRBJ1-2, with 7 positions matching TRBD1. Germline CDR1 LGHNA, CDR2 YNFKEQ. Trimming cost V 1 base and J 0 bases; bases outside gene matches: 5. The CDR3 loop spans 16 amino acids. This chain's CDR3 is CASSQAIQGANYGYTF. CDR3 coding DNA: TGTGCCAGCAGCCAAGCTATCCAGGGGGCTAACTATGGCTACACCTTC.

This chain joins TRBV25-1 and TRBJ2-3; weak D call: TRBD2 (5 bases). This CDR3 spans 16 amino acids. V was cut by 1 base and J by 1 base, with 12 bases left in between. Germline V lookup: CDR1 MGHDK, CDR2 SYGVNS. The DNA of the CDR3 is TGTGCCAGCAGTGAATTTATAGCGTCGGGCACAGATACGCAGTATTTT. Protein sequence: CASSEFIASGTDTQYF.

This clone came up a few times. The gene calls are TRBV27 and TRBJ2-3; no firm D call. The V end was cut by 8 bases, the J end by 4 bases, with 10 bases between. CDR3 length equals 12 residues. In germline, CDR1 is MNHEY, CDR2 SMNVEV (reference sequence). CDR3 coding DNA: TGTGCCAGCCAAACGGCGGCAGATACGCAGTATTTT. Its translation: CASQTAADTQYF.

The gene calls are TRBV5-1 and TRBJ2-7, with 7 bases matching TRBD1. CDR1 and CDR2 (germline): SGHRS, YFSETQ. There are 16 residues in the CDR3. V was clipped by 0 bases and J by 2 bases; unmatched bases: 8. CDR3 loop: CASSLGEGAKAYEQYF. The CDR3 nucleotides are TGCGCCAGCAGCTTGGGAGAGGGGGCTAAAGCCTACGAGCAGTACTTC.